What follows are 14 T cell receptor beta chains derived from one specimen sequenced in a study of blood T cell repertoires in COVID-19. Clones were read by immunoSEQ multiplex PCR, and TCRdb kept only the in-frame ones, dropping some. This sample has some 150,000 clones; 81% occur once, and the top ten carry around 8%. Sequenced: peripheral blood. The source is a woman in her sixties or seventies with active or convalescent COVID-19.

The rearrangement uses TRBV3-1 (or the pseudogene TRBV3-2) and TRBJ2-7, with 7 positions matching TRBD1. The CDR3 length is 13 residues. Germline CDR1 and CDR2: LGHDT and YNNKEL (reference sequence). Unmatched junction bases numbered 6, after V lost 5 bases and J lost 5 bases. CDR3: CASSKQGIHEQYF. The CDR3 DNA is TGTGCCAGCAGCAAACAGGGGATCCACGAGCAGTACTTC.

The rearrangement joins TRBV5-1 to TRBJ2-7, with a weak D call TRBD2 (5 bases). This CDR3 region has 13 residues. The V gene lost 0 bases and the J gene lost 6 bases, with 10 bases spanning the gap. Per germline, CDR1 SGHRS and CDR2 YFSETQ. The CDR3 loop reads CASSLGGVGEQYV. The CDR3 DNA reads TGCGCCAGCAGCTTGGGGGGAGTGGGCGAGCAGTACGTC.

In nucleotides, the CDR3 is TGTGCCAGCAGTTTCCCCACAGAGTATAACACCGGGGAGCTGTTTTTT. Its translation: CASSFPTEYNTGELFF. The chain employs TRBV28 and TRBJ2-2; D gene uncertain. The germline gives CDR1 MDHEN, CDR2 SYDVKM. With 3 bases removed from V and 2 bases from J, the gap between germline ends came to 13 bases. This CDR3 has 16 residues.

The chain combines TRBV28 with TRBJ1-1; D is ambiguous. Looked up from germline, CDR1 is MDHEN and CDR2 is SYDVKM. V lost 5 bases to trimming and J lost 3 bases, with 13 bases between them. There are 14 residues in the CDR3. The CDR3: CASSQVGSDTEAFF. Here the CDR3 DNA reads TGTGCCAGCAGTCAAGTCGGGTCGGACACTGAAGCTTTCTTT.

The V call is TRBV11-3, the J call TRBJ2-5; perhaps TRBD2 as D (6 bases). Looked up from germline, CDR1 is SGHNT and CDR2 is YENEEA. V was trimmed by 5 bases and J by 5 bases, leaving 15 bases between them. CDR3 length equals 14 residues. DNA of the CDR3: TGTGCCAGCAGCCGACGGGGGATGAGGGAGACCCAGTACTTC. This translates into CASSRRGMRETQYF.

J is TRBJ1-1 and V is TRBV19, with 9 bases that match TRBD1. CDR3 size: 14 residues. Trimming took 6 bases from V and 6 from J; bases not matched to a gene: 8. Germline V gene lookup returns CDR1 LNHDA and CDR2 SQIVND (reference sequence). The CDR3 nucleotides are TGTGCCAGTAGGACTACAGGGGGCCAAGCTGAAGCTTTCTTT. It specifies CASRTTGGQAEAFF.

The genes are TRBV4-3 and TRBJ2-3; D is possibly TRBD1 (5 bases). The ends were cut back, 2 bases at V and 6 bases at J, with 12 bases in the middle. The V gene's germline CDR1 is LGHNA and CDR2 YSLEER. The CDR3 has 14 amino acids. The CDR3 reads CASSQIGRGDTQYF. In nucleotides, the CDR3 is TGCGCCAGCAGCCAAATAGGAAGGGGCGATACGCAGTATTTT.

The rearrangement joins TRBV5-4 to TRBJ2-3, with D possibly being TRBD1 (6 bases). Germline V gene data show CDR1 as SGHNT and CDR2 as YYREEE (reference sequence). V lost 0 bases and J lost 4, with 12 bases in between. The CDR3 has 15 amino acids. CDR3 DNA: TGTGCCAGCAGCTTGGGTGGGGGCAGGGCAGATACGCAGTATTTT. This gives the protein CASSLGGGRADTQYF.

Here the CDR3 reads CASSFLAGGYEQYF. As DNA, the CDR3 is TGTGCCAGCAGTTTCCTAGCGGGAGGGTACGAGCAGTACTTC. The chain carries TRBV27 and TRBJ2-7; TRBD2 agrees at 12 bases. CDR1 MNHEY and CDR2 SMNVEV come from the germline V gene (reference sequence). The length of the CDR3 is 14 residues. The V gene end was trimmed by 3 bases and the J gene end by 4 bases; junction bases not matched to a gene: 1.

This chain joins TRBV5-1 and TRBJ1-4, with 8 bases fitting TRBD1. V lost 4 bases and J lost 6; bases outside the gene matches: 5. The CDR3 covers 14 residues. Germline lookup yields CDR1 SGHRS and CDR2 YFSETQ. The chain's CDR3 is CASSARGPDEKLFF. The CDR3 DNA is TGCGCCAGCAGCGCCAGGGGGCCGGATGAAAAACTGTTTTTT.

V and J are TRBV28 and TRBJ2-1; perhaps TRBD2 as D (5 bases). Trimming removed 8 bases from V and 0 bases from J, with 11 bases in between. Germline-derived CDR1 and CDR2 are MDHEN and SYDVKM. The CDR3 is 14 residues long. CDR3 DNA sequence: TGTGCCAGCCAGGACCGGGGCTCCTACAATGAGCAGTTCTTC. This gives the protein CASQDRGSYNEQFF.

This clone has ten or more counts. V gene TRBV5-1 combines with J gene TRBJ2-7; 10 nucleotides line up with TRBD2. The CDR3 totals 14 residues. V lost 6 bases to trimming and J lost 4 bases; unmatched junction nucleotides: 7. Germline V gives CDR1 SGHRS, CDR2 YFSETQ. CDR3 sequence: CASTSGRGGYEQYF. CDR3 nucleotide sequence: TGCGCCAGCACTAGCGGGAGAGGCGGGTACGAGCAGTACTTC.

The count of this clone is one. The V call is TRBV5-4, the J call TRBJ2-3; D may be TRBD2 (6 bases). Germline V gene sequence: CDR1 SGHNT, CDR2 YYREEE (reference sequence). The germline V and J ends were trimmed by 4 bases and 4 bases, with 13 bases remaining between them. The CDR3 has 14 amino acids. CDR3 sequence: CASSTGLLSDTQYF. In DNA form, the CDR3 reads TGTGCCAGCAGCACTGGACTACTTTCAGATACGCAGTATTTT.

In its sample, this clone was seen once. J is TRBJ1-6 and V is TRBV6-1; D is possibly TRBD1 (6 bases). This CDR3 contains 15 residues. The germline CDR1 and CDR2 sequences are MNHNS and SASEGT. Trimming cost V 2 bases and J 7 bases, with 12 bases left between them. Here the CDR3 DNA reads TGTGCCAGCAGTGAAAACTGGGACATGAATTCACCCCTCCACTTT. Its protein product is CASSENWDMNSPLHF.